The 32 T cell receptor beta chains below all came from one sample that was sequenced in a study of vaccination and CD4 T cells after COVID-19. No antigens are known for them. The treatment was: approximately nine-day PBMC culture with coronavirus spike peptide pools or control peptides (ViraFEST assay). With the Oncomine TCR Beta short-read assay, DNA from cultured CD4+ T cells was sequenced. TCRdb processed the PCR reads anew with MiXCR; each CDR3 protein has one entry. The table shows about 3,900 distinct CDR3 sequences, with roughly a fifth occurring only once. Material for sequencing was CD4+ T cells from blood, cultured in vitro. The receptors originated from a human donor who had recovered from COVID-19.

The chain recombines TRBV6-1 with TRBJ1-2; perhaps TRBD1 as D (5 bases). CDR3 size: 14 residues. Trimming pared 8 bases from V and 6 bases from J, leaving 19 bases between. Germline CDR1 reads MNHNS; CDR2 reads SASEGT. The CDR3 region has the DNA TGTGCCAGCGGAGCAGGGAGGGTGCGGGATGGCTACACCTTC. It yields the protein CASGAGRVRDGYTF.

By proportion, this clonotype is medium-sized. The chain links TRBV12-3 or TRBV12-4 to TRBJ2-7, with 8 bases aligning to TRBD1. V lost 6 bases and J lost 5; bases outside the gene matches: 12. There are 15 residues in the CDR3. CDR3 protein: CASSLVLDRDDEQYF. The CDR3 bases are TGTGCCAGCAGCCTGGTTCTGGACAGGGACGACGAGCAGTACTTC.

This clonotype is categorized as large (0.1 to 1%). This chain uses TRBV19 with TRBJ1-2; D unresolved. V was shortened by 9 bases and J by 1 base, with 18 bases between the two germline ends. The CDR3 sequence is 15 residues long. Germline values: CDR1 LNHDA, CDR2 SQIVND (reference sequence). CDR3 residues: CASSSGGYYNYGYTF. The CDR3 DNA is TGTGCCAGCAGCAGTGGTGGATACTATAACTATGGCTACACCTTC.

The chain recombines TRBV6-1 with TRBJ2-7; D remains unclear. Germline CDR1 MNHNS, CDR2 SASEGT. V was trimmed by 1 base and J by 9 bases, leaving 13 bases between them. This CDR3 is 13 amino acids long. This chain's CDR3 is CASSEERIKGQYF. The CDR3 region has the DNA TGTGCCAGCAGTGAAGAACGGATCAAGGGGCAGTACTTC.

This clonotype has more than one count but fewer than ten. This sequence joins TRBV15 and TRBJ2-7, with D hard to call. The V gene's germline CDR1 is LNHNV and CDR2 YYDKDF (reference sequence). This CDR3 has 13 amino acids. Trimming shortened V by 0 bases and J by 0 bases, and 3 bases separated the two germline ends. This chain's CDR3 is CATSREVSYEQYF. CDR3 coding DNA: TGTGCCACCAGCAGAGAGGTCTCCTACGAGCAGTACTTC. Drawing the rest from reference TRBV15 and TRBJ2-7, the complete variable domain is DAMVIQNPRYQVTQFGKPVTLSCSQTLNHNVMYWYQQKSSQAPKLLFHYYDKDFNNEADTPDNFQSRRPNTSFCFLDIRSPGLGDTAMYLCATSREVSYEQYFGPGTRLTVT.

The chain joins TRBV6-1 to TRBJ2-7, with 15 bases fitting TRBD2. Trimming took 5 bases from V and 7 from J; bases not matched to a gene: 9. This CDR3 spans 16 amino acids. Germline CDR1 MNHNS, CDR2 SASEGT. In nucleotides, the CDR3 is TGTGCCAGCAGTAAACCGGGACTAGCGGGGGGTGGGGAGCAGTACTTC. Translation: CASSKPGLAGGGEQYF.

Judged by abundance, this clonotype is medium-sized. The CDR3 region is CSALGRVNTEAFF. The CDR3 DNA reads TGCAGTGCCCTGGGACGGGTGAACACTGAAGCTTTCTTT. The V and J genes are TRBV20-1 and TRBJ1-1; D perhaps matches TRBD1 (5 bases). Trimming took off 6 bases at V and 0 bases at J, with 11 bases between the two ends. The germline gives CDR1 DFQATT, CDR2 SNEGSKA (reference sequence). The CDR3 loop spans 13 amino acids.

The genes are TRBV28 and TRBJ2-1, with 9 positions matching TRBD2. In germline, CDR1 is MDHEN, CDR2 SYDVKM. Trimming cost V 4 bases and J 5 bases; bases outside gene matches: 6. This CDR3 is 15 amino acids long. CDR3 DNA: TGTGCCAGCAGTTCCCTGGCTAGCGGGGACAATGAGCAGTTCTTC. It encodes CASSSLASGDNEQFF.

This clonotype is medium-sized in the sample. V and J are TRBV12-3 or TRBV12-4 and TRBJ1-2; the D gene is possibly TRBD1 (5 bases). This CDR3 is built from 13 residues. Trimming took 5 bases from V and 5 from J, leaving 12 bases between them. CDR3 protein: CASSPGPWYGYTF. The CDR3 region has the DNA TGTGCCAGCAGTCCGGGACCGTGGTATGGCTACACCTTC.

This rearrangement joins TRBV30 to TRBJ2-7; possibly TRBD1 for D (6 bases). The CDR3 has 12 amino acids. Germline V gives CDR1 GTSNPN, CDR2 SVGIG (reference sequence). Between the trimmed V and J ends, which lost 8 bases and 5 bases, there was a span of 16 bases. CDR3 protein: CAGSGTLDEQYF. CDR3 sequence (DNA): TGTGCCGGCTCCGGGACACTCGACGAGCAGTACTTC.

This clonotype is deemed medium-sized. J is TRBJ1-5 and V is TRBV6-1; D is uncertain. Trimming removed 4 bases from V and 4 bases from J, with 11 bases in between. The CDR3 is 14 residues long. CDR1 and CDR2 from the germline V gene are MNHNS and SASEGT. In DNA, the CDR3 is TGTGCCAGCAGTGTGGCGGGTGGTAATCAGCCCCAGCATTTT. This sequence encodes CASSVAGGNQPQHF.

V is TRBV18 and J is TRBJ1-1; D unresolved. CDR3 size: 13 residues. Germline V lookup: CDR1 KGHSH, CDR2 LQKENI. V gave up 2 bases and J gave up 0 bases, with 4 bases separating them. The CDR3 DNA reads as TGTGCCAGCTCACCAGGGGTGAACACTGAAGCTTTCTTT. The encoded protein is CASSPGVNTEAFF.

This clonotype showed up just a few times. The genes are TRBV29-1 and TRBJ2-2; no firm D call. Germline V gene lookup returns CDR1 SQVTM and CDR2 ANQGSEA. The CDR3 is 14 amino acids. The V end was cut by 5 bases, the J end by 0 bases, with 10 bases between. The CDR3, as DNA: TGCAGCGTTAACAAAGGGACGAACACCGGGGAGCTGTTTTTT. It codes for CSVNKGTNTGELFF.

Only a few counts were recorded for this clonotype. The chain has TRBV27 and TRBJ1-1; weak D call: TRBD1 (6 bases). This CDR3 spans 15 amino acids. Germline lookup yields CDR1 MNHEY and CDR2 SMNVEV (reference sequence). Trimming took 6 bases from V and 5 from J, leaving 19 bases between them. The CDR3 DNA sequence: TGTGCCAGCAGGGCCCCGGTGGGGGGCTGGACTGAAGCTTTCTTT. This sequence encodes CASRAPVGGWTEAFF.

This clonotype has only a few counts. The chain employs TRBV12-5 and TRBJ2-7, with D unclear. The germline V and J ends were trimmed by 2 bases and 3 bases, with 2 bases remaining between them. The germline CDR1 and CDR2 sequences are LGHNT and FRNRAP. CDR3 length equals 11 residues. CDR3 DNA: TGTGCTAGTGGTTTGAACTACGAGCAGTACTTC. This encodes CASGLNYEQYF.

The chain uses TRBV11-2 and TRBJ2-1; 9 nucleotides agree with TRBD2. Trimming cost V 1 base and J 8 bases; bases outside gene matches: 6. Germline V gives CDR1 SGHAT, CDR2 FQNNGV. This CDR3 is 15 amino acids long. The CDR3 reads CASSLGAGGRYEQFF. The CDR3 DNA reads as TGTGCCAGCAGCTTAGGGGCGGGGGGGCGGTATGAGCAGTTCTTC.

The chain employs TRBV4-1 and TRBJ2-6; D might be TRBD1 (5 bases). Per the germline V gene, CDR1 is MGHRA and CDR2 is YSYEKL. The CDR3 runs 16 residues. Between the trimmed V and J ends, which lost 1 base and 2 bases, there was a span of 9 bases. The CDR3 sequence is CASSQGQSAGANVLTF. The CDR3 nucleotides read TGCGCCAGCAGCCAAGGACAGAGCGCTGGGGCCAACGTCCTGACTTTC.

Remarks on this clonotype: A much larger clone differs from this one at a single base, so this may be a read error. The chain carries TRBV30 and TRBJ2-3; D gene uncertain. The CDR3 is 11 residues long. The V and J ends lost 5 bases and 3 bases respectively, with 6 bases between them. The germline V gene encodes CDR1 GTSNPN and CDR2 SVGIG (reference sequence). The CDR3, as DNA: TGTGCCTGGGGCCTGACAGATACGCAGTATTTT. Protein product: CAWGLTDTQYF.

This clonotype rates as medium-sized. The rearrangement joins TRBV20-1 to TRBJ1-1; D ambiguous. The CDR3 has 11 residues. V lost 7 bases and J 4 bases, leaving 10 bases between the germline ends. Germline CDR1 and CDR2: DFQATT and SNEGSKA (reference sequence). The CDR3 region is CSGEVSTEAFF. CDR3 sequence (DNA): TGCAGTGGCGAGGTTAGCACTGAAGCTTTCTTT.

Only a few counts were recorded for this clonotype. This chain joins TRBV11-2 and TRBJ1-2, with D perhaps matching TRBD1 (6 bases). CDR3 length: 16 residues. CDR1 and CDR2 (germline): SGHAT, FQNNGV. Trimming stripped 6 bases from V and 8 bases from J, with 25 bases between. For the CDR3, the DNA is TGTGCCAGCAGTTTACAGGCCGGGGGGCTGATAGGAGGCTACACCTTC. Its protein is CASSLQAGGLIGGYTF.

The chain couples TRBV19 to TRBJ2-7; 7 bases are shared with TRBD1. CDR1 LNHDA and CDR2 SQIVND come from the germline V gene (reference sequence). The CDR3 contains 14 residues. With 4 bases clipped from V and 5 bases from J, the junction kept 8 bases outside the gene matches. CDR3: CASSKGGASNEQYF. The DNA for the CDR3 is TGTGCCAGTAGTAAAGGGGGCGCATCGAACGAGCAGTACTTC.

The V call is TRBV18, the J call TRBJ2-5; 7 bases align to TRBD1. CDR1 and CDR2 (germline): KGHSH, LQKENI. This CDR3 spans 12 amino acids. Losses at the gene ends were 9 bases for V and 4 bases for J; bases not matched to a gene: 5. The CDR3 nucleotides are TGTGCCAGTCGACAGGGCCCAGAGACCCAGTACTTC. This translates into CASRQGPETQYF.

This clonotype qualifies as large. V is TRBV24-1 and J is TRBJ1-4, with a weak D call TRBD1 (6 bases). Trimming left V 8 bases short and J 5 bases short, with 20 bases between. Germline assignment: CDR1 KGHDR and CDR2 SFDVKD. The CDR3 consists of 16 residues. Here the CDR3 reads CATNMSVRTANEKLFF. CDR3 nucleotides: TGTGCCACCAACATGTCCGTACGGACAGCGAATGAAAAACTGTTTTTT.

V usage is TRBV5-1 and J usage is TRBJ2-5; 9 bases map to TRBD1. Germline V gene data show CDR1 as SGHRS and CDR2 as YFSETQ. The CDR3 length is 17 residues. The trim removed 3 bases at V and 1 base at J, leaving 10 bases unmatched. CDR3 in DNA: TGCGCCAGCAGCTCCGGGACAGGGACCCTTATCCAAGAGACCCAGTACTTC. As protein: CASSSGTGTLIQETQYF. Looking up the rest from reference TRBV5-1 and TRBJ2-5 gives the full variable domain: KAGVTQTPRYLIKTRGQQVTLSCSPISGHRSVSWYQQTPGQGLQFLFEYFSETQRNKGNFPGRFSGRQFSNSRSEMNVSTLELGDSALYLCASSSGTGTLIQETQYFGPGTRLLVL.

This clonotype was observed a few times. J is TRBJ2-5 and V is TRBV9; D possibly corresponds to TRBD1 (6 bases). V lost 4 bases, J lost 7 bases, and 11 bases lay in between. The CDR3 length is 12 residues. Per the germline V gene, CDR1 is SGDLS and CDR2 is YYNGEE. CDR3 coding DNA: TGTGCCAGCAGCAGAGGGGGAGCGACCCAGTACTTC. The encoded protein is CASSRGGATQYF.

Only a few counts were recorded for this clonotype. The V and J genes are TRBV18 and TRBJ2-5, with TRBD1 matching over 9 bases. The trim removed 6 bases at V and 2 bases at J, leaving 7 bases unmatched. The V gene's germline CDR1 is KGHSH and CDR2 LQKENI. The CDR3 has 15 amino acids. The CDR3 DNA reads TGTGCCAGCTCCCCGGGACAGGGAGGACAAGAGACCCAGTACTTC. Protein sequence: CASSPGQGGQETQYF.

This clonotype was seen once. This chain joins TRBV12-3 or TRBV12-4 and TRBJ2-3, with a possible D match to TRBD1 (5 bases). The CDR3 runs to 15 residues. Trimming removed 1 base from V and 0 bases from J, with 8 bases in between. The CDR3 reads CASSLEQGSTDTQYF. DNA of the CDR3: TGTGCCAGCAGTTTAGAGCAGGGTAGCACAGATACGCAGTATTTT.

The gene calls are TRBV20-1 and TRBJ2-1; 11 nucleotides agree with TRBD2. The ends lost 3 bases at V and 0 bases at J; junction bases unmatched: 4. Germline CDR1 and CDR2: DFQATT and SNEGSKA (reference sequence). The CDR3 contains 16 residues. This CDR3 reads CSARLAGGNSYNEQFF. The CDR3 nucleotides are TGCAGTGCTAGGCTAGCGGGGGGCAACTCCTACAATGAGCAGTTCTTC.

This clonotype was picked up a small number of times. The chain employs TRBV7-9 and TRBJ1-1; perhaps TRBD1 as D (5 bases). CDR3 length: 15 amino acids. Germline-derived CDR1 and CDR2 are SEHNR and FQNEAQ (reference sequence). V was pared by 5 bases and J by 1 base, with 14 bases between. CDR3: CASSPGGGANTEAFF. As DNA, the CDR3 is TGTGCCAGCAGCCCGGGGGGGGGTGCGAACACTGAAGCTTTCTTT.

By share, this clonotype ranks as medium-sized. The chain couples TRBV6-1 to TRBJ1-5; 12 bases align to TRBD1. The CDR3 contains 16 residues. V gave up 4 bases and J gave up 4 bases; unmatched junction bases: 5. CDR1 is MNHNS and CDR2 is SASEGT in the germline V gene. CDR3 in DNA: TGTGCCAGCAGTGGTAGGGGACAGGGGGCTAATCAGCCCCAGCATTTT. As protein: CASSGRGQGANQPQHF.

This clonotype came up a few times. The V and J genes are TRBV5-6 and TRBJ1-6, with D tentatively TRBD1 (5 bases). The CDR3 is 17 residues long. V lost 0 bases and J lost 9, with 19 bases in between. Germline CDR1 is SGHDT and CDR2 is YYEEEE. The CDR3 is CASSLELMPGRGSPLHF. The CDR3 DNA reads TGTGCCAGCAGCTTGGAACTAATGCCAGGGCGAGGTTCACCCCTCCACTTT. The complete variable domain, with remaining parts taken from reference TRBV5-6 and TRBJ1-6, reads DAGVTQSPTHLIKTRGQQVTLRCSPKSGHDTVSWYQQALGQGPQFIFQYYEEEERQRGNFPDRFSGHQFPNYSSELNVNALLLGDSALYLCASSLELMPGRGSPLHFGNGTRLTVT.

The V gene is TRBV6-1, the J gene TRBJ2-7, with D perhaps TRBD1 (6 bases). Germline V CDR1 and CDR2: MNHNS, SASEGT. This CDR3 contains 12 residues. The V and J ends lost 10 bases and 0 bases respectively, with 10 bases between them. CDR3 sequence reads: CAIRDTSYEQYF. In nucleotides, the CDR3 is TGTGCCATCCGGGACACCTCCTACGAGCAGTACTTC.